This TCR beta chain appears in the sequencing data of a study of chemoradiotherapy in HPV16-positive cancers. General study results and limits: Non-HPV-specific T cells did not expand in tumors during treatment, whereas candidate HPV-specific clones and E7-related motifs did.

In regard to this clone: Its matching antigen is unknown.

The data were produced by immunoSEQ multiplex PCR, yet TCRdb's version contains in-frame clones alone and is incomplete. The sample lists approximately 9,000 clones, approximately 83% seen once, with over 2% in the top ten. CDR1 and CDR2 from the germline V gene are MRHNA and SNTAGT. The CDR3 runs to 14 residues. J lost 1 base, V lost 4 bases, and 0 bases had no gene match. This chain links TRBV6-4 with TRBJ2-3; 9 nucleotides line up with TRBD2. The clonotype was recovered from a human donor with HPV-associated anogenital cancer. Sequenced here: blood, sampled from a patient who underwent chemoradiotherapy. CDR3 coding DNA: TGTGCCAGCAGTGTAGCGGGGGGCACAGATACGCAGTATTTT. Protein product: CASSVAGGTDTQYF.